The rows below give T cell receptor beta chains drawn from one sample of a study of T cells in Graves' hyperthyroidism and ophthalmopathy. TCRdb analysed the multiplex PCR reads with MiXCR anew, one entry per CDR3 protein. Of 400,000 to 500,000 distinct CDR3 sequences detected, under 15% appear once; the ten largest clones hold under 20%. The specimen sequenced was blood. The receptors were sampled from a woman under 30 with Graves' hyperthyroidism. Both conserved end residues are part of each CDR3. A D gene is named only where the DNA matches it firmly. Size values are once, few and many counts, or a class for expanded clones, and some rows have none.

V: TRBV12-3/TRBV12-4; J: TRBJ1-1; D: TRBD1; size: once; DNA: TGTGCCAGCAGTTTGACAGGGCTTCAAGCTTTCTTT; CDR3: CASSLTGLQAFF
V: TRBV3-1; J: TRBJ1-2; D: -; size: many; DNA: TGTGCCAGCAGCCAAGGAACAGGGCCGGGGTATGGCTACACCTTC; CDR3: CASSQGTGPGYGYTF
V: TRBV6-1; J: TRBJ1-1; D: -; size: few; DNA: TGTGCCAGCAGTAGGGCCCTGAACACTGAAGCTTTCTTT; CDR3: CASSRALNTEAFF
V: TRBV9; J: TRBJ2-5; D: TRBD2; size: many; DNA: TGTGCCAGCAGCGTAGGTCCTAGCGGACAAGAGACCCAGTACTTC; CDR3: CASSVGPSGQETQYF
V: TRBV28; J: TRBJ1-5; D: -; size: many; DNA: TGTGCCAGCAGTTTTGGACACTCGATAAGCAATCAGCCCCAGCATTTT; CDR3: CASSFGHSISNQPQHF
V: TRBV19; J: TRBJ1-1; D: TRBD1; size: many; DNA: TGTGCCAGTAGTCTACAGGGGGCAAAGACTGAAGCTTTCTTT; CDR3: CASSLQGAKTEAFF
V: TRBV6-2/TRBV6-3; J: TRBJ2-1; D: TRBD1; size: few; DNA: TGTGCCAGCACCCGGACAGGGAACAATGAGCAGTTCTTC; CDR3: CASTRTGNNEQFF
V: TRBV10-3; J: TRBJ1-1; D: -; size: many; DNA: TGTGCCATCAAGGATCCAGGGCACACTGAAGCTTTCTTT; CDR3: CAIKDPGHTEAFF
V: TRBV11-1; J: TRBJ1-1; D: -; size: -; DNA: TGTGCCAGCACCCCCGAGAGCCTAACTGAAGCTTTCTTT; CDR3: CASTPESLTEAFF
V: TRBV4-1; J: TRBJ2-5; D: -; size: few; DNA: TGCGCCAGCAGCCGAACGGGGGAGGCCAAGACCCAGTACTTC; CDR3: CASSRTGEAKTQYF
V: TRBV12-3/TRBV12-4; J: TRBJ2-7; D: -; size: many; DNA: TGTGCCAGCAGTTCGACAGTGGGCTCCTACGAGCAGTACTTC; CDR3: CASSSTVGSYEQYF
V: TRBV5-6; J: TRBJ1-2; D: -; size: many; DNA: TGTGCCAGCAGCTTCCGGGACGCTTACTATTATGGCTACACCTTC; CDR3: CASSFRDAYYYGYTF
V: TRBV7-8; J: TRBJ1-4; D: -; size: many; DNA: TGTGCCAGCAGCCCCGGGGCCATAACGCTCGAAAAACTGTTTTTT; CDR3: CASSPGAITLEKLFF
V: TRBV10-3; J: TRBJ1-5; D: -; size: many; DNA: TGTGCCATCAGCCTGACAGAGACTGATCAGCCCCAGCATTTT; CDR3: CAISLTETDQPQHF
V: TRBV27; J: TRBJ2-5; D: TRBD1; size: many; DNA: TGTGCCAGCAGTTGGACAGGGATGGCTTTAGAGACCCAGTACTTC; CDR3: CASSWTGMALETQYF
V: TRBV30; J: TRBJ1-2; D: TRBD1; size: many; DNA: TGTGCCTGGAGTAGACAGGGGGCGAATGGCTACACCTTC; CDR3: CAWSRQGANGYTF
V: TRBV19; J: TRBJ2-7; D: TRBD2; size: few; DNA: TGTGCCAGTAGTCCCATTGGGGGGGGCTACGAGCAGTACTTC; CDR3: CASSPIGGGYEQYF
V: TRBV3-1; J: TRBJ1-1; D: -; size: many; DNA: TGTGCCAGCAGCCCCAGCGCTGTGAACACTGAAGCTTTCTTT; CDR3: CASSPSAVNTEAFF
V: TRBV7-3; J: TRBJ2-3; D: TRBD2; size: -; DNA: TGTGCCAGCAGTATTACCGCGGGACTAGCGAGGGAAGGCACAGATACGCAGTATTTT; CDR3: CASSITAGLAREGTDTQYF
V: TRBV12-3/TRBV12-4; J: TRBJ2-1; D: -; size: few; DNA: TGTGCCAGCACCCCACCACCAGGGGGAGGCTACAATGAGCAGTTCTTC; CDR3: CASTPPPGGGYNEQFF
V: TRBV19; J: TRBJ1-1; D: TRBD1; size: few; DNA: TGTGCCAGTAGTCTTCCCGGACAGGGATCCACTGAAGCTTTCTTT; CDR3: CASSLPGQGSTEAFF
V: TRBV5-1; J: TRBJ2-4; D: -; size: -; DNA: TGCGCCAGCAGCTTCGATGCGGTAGCCAAAAACATTCAGTACTTC; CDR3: CASSFDAVAKNIQYF
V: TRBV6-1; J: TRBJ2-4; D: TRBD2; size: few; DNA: TGTGCCAGCAGGCCGGGACTAGCGGGAGGTCCCCGTGTCATTCAGTACTTC; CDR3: CASRPGLAGGPRVIQYF
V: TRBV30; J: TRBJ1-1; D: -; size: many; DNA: TGTGCCTGGAGTGTACTGGGTGGAGGGAACACTGAAGCTTTCTTT; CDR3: CAWSVLGGGNTEAFF